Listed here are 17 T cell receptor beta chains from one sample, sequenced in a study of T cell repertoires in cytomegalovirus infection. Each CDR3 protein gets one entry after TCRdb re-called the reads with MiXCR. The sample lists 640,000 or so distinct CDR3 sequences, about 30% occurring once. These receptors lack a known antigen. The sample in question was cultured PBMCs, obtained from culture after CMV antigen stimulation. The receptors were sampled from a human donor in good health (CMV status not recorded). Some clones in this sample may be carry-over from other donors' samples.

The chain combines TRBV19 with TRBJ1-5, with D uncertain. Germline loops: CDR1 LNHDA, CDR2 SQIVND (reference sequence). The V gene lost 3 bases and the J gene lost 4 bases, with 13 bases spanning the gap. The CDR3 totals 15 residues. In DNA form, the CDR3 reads TGTGCCAGTAGTATCTATAGGCAGACAAATCAGCCCCAGCATTTT. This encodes CASSIYRQTNQPQHF.

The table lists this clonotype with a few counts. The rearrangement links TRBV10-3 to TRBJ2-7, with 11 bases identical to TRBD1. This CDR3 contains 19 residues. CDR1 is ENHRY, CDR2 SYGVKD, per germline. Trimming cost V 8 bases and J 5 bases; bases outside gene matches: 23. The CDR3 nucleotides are TGTGCCATCGGACGACACCGGGACAGGGGGTCTGGGTGGGGGGACGAGCAGTACTTC. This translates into CAIGRHRDRGSGWGDEQYF.

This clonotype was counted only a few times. The CDR3 bases are TGCAGTGCTAGACCCCTGGGGGGGGGCGGCAATCAGCCCCAGCATTTT. Amino acid sequence: CSARPLGGGGNQPQHF. V gene TRBV20-1 combines with J gene TRBJ1-5; a weak D match, TRBD1 (6 bases). Trimming removed 2 bases at V and 2 bases at J, with 16 bases between. Germline-derived CDR1 and CDR2 are DFQATT and SNEGSKA (reference sequence). CDR3 length equals 16 residues.

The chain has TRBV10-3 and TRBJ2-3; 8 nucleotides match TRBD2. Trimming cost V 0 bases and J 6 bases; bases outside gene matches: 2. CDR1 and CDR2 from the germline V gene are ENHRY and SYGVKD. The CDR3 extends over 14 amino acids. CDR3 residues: CAISESGGRDTQYF. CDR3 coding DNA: TGTGCCATCAGTGAGTCTGGCGGGAGGGATACGCAGTATTTT.

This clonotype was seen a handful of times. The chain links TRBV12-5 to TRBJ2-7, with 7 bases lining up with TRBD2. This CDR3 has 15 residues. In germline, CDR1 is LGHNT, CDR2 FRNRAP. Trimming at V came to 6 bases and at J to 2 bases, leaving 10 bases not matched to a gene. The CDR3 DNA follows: TGTGCTAGTGGCCTCCGGGAGGTTCCTACCTACGAGCAGTACTTC. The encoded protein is CASGLREVPTYEQYF.

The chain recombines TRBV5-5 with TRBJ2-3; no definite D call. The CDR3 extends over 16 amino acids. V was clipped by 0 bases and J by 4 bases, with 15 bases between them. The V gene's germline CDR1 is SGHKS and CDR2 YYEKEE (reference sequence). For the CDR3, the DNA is TGTGCCAGCAGCTTGGCCCAAGGCAGAGGTGCAGATACGCAGTATTTT. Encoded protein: CASSLAQGRGADTQYF.

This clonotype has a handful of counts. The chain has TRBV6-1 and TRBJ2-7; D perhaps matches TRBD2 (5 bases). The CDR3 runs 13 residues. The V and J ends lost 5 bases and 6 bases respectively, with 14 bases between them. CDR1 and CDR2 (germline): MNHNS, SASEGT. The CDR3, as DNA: TGTGCCAGCAGTTACCCGGGATTAGGCGAGCAGTACTTC. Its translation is CASSYPGLGEQYF.

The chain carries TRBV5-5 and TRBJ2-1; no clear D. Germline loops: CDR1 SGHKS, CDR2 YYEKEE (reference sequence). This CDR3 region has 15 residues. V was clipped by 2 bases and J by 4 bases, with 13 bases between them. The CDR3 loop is CASSFRGRFYNEQFF. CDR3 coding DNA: TGTGCCAGCAGCTTCCGTGGCAGATTTTACAATGAGCAGTTCTTC.

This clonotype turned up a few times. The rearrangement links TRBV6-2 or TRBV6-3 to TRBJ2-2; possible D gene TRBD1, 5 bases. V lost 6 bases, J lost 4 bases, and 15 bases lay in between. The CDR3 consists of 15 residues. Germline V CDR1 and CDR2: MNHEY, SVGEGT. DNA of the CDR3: TGTGCCAGCAGCAAGGCAGGGTTTAGCACCGGGGAGCTGTTTTTT. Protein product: CASSKAGFSTGELFF.

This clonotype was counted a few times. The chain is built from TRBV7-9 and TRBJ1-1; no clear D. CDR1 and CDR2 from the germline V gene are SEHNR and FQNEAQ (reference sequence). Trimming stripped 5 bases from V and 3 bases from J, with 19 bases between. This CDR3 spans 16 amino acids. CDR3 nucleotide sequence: TGTGCCAGCAGCCCGCGAAACAGAGGGCCTCACACTGAAGCTTTCTTT. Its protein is CASSPRNRGPHTEAFF.

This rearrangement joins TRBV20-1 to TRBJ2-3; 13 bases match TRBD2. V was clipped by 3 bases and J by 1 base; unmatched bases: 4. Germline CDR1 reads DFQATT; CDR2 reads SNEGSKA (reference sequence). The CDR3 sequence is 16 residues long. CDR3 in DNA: TGCAGTGCTAGCCCCGGACTAGCGGGGGGCACAGATACGCAGTATTTT. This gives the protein CSASPGLAGGTDTQYF.

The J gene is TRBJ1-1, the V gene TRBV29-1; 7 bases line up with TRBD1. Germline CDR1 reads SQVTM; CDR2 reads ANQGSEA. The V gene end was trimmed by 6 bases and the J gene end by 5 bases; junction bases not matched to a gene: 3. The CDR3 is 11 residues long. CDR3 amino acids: CSVDRETEAFF. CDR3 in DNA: TGCAGCGTAGACAGGGAAACTGAAGCTTTCTTT. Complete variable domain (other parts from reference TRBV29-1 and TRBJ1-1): SAVISQKPSRDICQRGTSLTIQCQVDSQVTMMFWYRQQPGQSLTLIATANQGSEATYESGFVIDKFPISRPNLTFSTLTVSNMSPEDSSIYLCSVDRETEAFFGQGTRLTVV.

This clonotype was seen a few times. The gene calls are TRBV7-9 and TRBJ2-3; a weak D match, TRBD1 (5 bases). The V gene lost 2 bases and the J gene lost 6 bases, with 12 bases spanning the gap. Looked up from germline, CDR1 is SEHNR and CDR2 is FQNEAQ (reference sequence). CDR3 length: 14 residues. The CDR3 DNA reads TGTGCCAGCAGCTTAAATCAGGGATCGGATACGCAGTATTTT. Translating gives CASSLNQGSDTQYF.

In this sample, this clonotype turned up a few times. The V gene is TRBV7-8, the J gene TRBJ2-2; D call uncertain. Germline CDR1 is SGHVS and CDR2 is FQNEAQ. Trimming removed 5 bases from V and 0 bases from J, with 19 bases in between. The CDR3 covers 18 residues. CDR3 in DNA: TGTGCCAGCAGCCCAAGGGCAGGCACCCTCGCGAACACCGGGGAGCTGTTTTTT. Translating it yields CASSPRAGTLANTGELFF.

The CDR3 bases are TGTGCCAGCAGTTCCTACCTGTGGACATCTATGCGCTACACCTTC. Translating it yields CASSSYLWTSMRYTF. V and J are TRBV28 and TRBJ1-2, with D tentatively TRBD1 (5 bases). The CDR3 totals 15 residues. The V end was cut by 4 bases, the J end by 9 bases, with 21 bases between. The germline gives CDR1 MDHEN, CDR2 SYDVKM.

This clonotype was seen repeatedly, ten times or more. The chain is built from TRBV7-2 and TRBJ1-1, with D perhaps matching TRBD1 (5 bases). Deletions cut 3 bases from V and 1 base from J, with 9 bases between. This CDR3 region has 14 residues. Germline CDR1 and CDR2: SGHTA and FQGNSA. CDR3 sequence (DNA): TGTGCCAGCAGCTTCCGGGACGGGAACACTGAAGCTTTCTTT. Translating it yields CASSFRDGNTEAFF.

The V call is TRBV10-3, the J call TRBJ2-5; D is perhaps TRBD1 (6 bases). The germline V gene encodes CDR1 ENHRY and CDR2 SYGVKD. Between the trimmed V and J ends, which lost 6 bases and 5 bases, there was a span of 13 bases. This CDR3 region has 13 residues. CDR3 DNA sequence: TGTGCCATCAGGGGGGCTGGAGAGGAGACCCAGTACTTC. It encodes CAIRGAGEETQYF.